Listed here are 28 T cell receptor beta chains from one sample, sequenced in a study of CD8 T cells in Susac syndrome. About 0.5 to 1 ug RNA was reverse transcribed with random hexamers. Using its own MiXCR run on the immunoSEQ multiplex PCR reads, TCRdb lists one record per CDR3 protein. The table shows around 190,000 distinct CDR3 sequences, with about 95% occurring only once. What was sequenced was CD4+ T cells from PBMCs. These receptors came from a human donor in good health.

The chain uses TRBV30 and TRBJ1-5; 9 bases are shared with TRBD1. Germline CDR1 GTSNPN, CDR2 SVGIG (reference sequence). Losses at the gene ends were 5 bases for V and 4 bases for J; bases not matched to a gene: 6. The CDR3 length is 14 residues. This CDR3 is CAWDTGGGNQPQHF. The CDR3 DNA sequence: TGTGCCTGGGATACAGGGGGCGGGAATCAGCCCCAGCATTTT.

The CDR3 sequence: CASSPATGTSNQPQHF. The CDR3 DNA reads as TGTGCCAGCTCCCCGGCCACAGGGACGAGCAATCAGCCCCAGCATTTT. The V gene is TRBV18, the J gene TRBJ1-5, with D tentatively TRBD1 (6 bases). CDR3 length: 16 amino acids. Germline loops: CDR1 KGHSH, CDR2 LQKENI. Trimming removed 6 bases at V and 1 base at J, with 16 bases between.

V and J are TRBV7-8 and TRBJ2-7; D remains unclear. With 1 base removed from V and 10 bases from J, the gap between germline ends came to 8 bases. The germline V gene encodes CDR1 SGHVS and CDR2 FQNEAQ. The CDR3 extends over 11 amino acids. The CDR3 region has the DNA TGTGCCAGCAGCTTAGGGGGTGACCAGTACTTC. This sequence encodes CASSLGGDQYF.

DNA for the CDR3: TGCAGTGCTCCAGACGGACGGGGTAGCACAGATACGCAGTATTTT. This gives the protein CSAPDGRGSTDTQYF. V gene TRBV20-1 combines with J gene TRBJ2-3; D is perhaps TRBD2 (5 bases). The V gene's germline CDR1 is DFQATT and CDR2 SNEGSKA (reference sequence). Deletions cut 5 bases from V and 0 bases from J, with 15 bases between. CDR3 length equals 15 residues.

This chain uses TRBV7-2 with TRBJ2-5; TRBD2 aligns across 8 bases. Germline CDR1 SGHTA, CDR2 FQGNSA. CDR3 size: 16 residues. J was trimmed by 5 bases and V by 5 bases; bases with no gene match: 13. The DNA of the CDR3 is TGTGCCAGCAGCCCCCCCAGGGCGGGAGGAGGGGAGACCCAGTACTTC. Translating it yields CASSPPRAGGGETQYF. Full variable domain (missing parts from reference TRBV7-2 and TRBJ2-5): GAGVSQSPSNKVTEKGKDVELRCDPISGHTALYWYRQSLGQGLEFLIYFQGNSAPDKSGLPSDRFSAERTGGSVSTLTIQRTQQEDSAVYLCASSPPRAGGGETQYFGPGTRLLVL.

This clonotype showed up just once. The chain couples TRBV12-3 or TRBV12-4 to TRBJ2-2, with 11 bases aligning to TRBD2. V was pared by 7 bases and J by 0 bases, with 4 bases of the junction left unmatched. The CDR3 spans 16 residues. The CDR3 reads CASNLAGGANTGELFF. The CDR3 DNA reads TGTGCCAGCAACCTAGCGGGAGGCGCGAACACCGGGGAGCTGTTTTTT.

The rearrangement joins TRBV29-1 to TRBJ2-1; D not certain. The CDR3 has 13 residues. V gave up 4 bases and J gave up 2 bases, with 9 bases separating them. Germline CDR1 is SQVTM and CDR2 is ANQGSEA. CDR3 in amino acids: CSVVATPYNEQFF. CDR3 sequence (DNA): TGCAGCGTTGTCGCGACACCCTACAATGAGCAGTTCTTC.

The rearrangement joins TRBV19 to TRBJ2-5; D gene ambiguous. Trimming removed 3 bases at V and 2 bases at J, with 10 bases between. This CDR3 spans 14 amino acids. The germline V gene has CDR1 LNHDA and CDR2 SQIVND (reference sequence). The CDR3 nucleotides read TGTGCCAGTAGTATGGCGACGGCGCAAGAGACCCAGTACTTC. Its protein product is CASSMATAQETQYF.

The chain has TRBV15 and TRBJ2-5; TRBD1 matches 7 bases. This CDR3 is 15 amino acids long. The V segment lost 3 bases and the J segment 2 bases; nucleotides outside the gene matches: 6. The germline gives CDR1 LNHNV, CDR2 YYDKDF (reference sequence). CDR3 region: CATSRRGRWQETQYF. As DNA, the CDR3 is TGTGCCACCAGCAGGAGGGGGCGATGGCAAGAGACCCAGTACTTC.

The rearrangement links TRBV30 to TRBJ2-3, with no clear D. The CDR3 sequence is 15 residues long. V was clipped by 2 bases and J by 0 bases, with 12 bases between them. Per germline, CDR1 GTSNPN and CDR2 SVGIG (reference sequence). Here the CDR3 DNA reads TGTGCCTGGAGTTACGGTCCCCGTAGCACAGATACGCAGTATTTT. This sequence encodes CAWSYGPRSTDTQYF.

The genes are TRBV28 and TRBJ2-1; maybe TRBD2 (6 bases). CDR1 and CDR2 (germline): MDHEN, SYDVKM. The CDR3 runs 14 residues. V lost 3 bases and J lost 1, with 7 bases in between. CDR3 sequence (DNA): TGTGCCAGCAGTTTCCGGGAGTCCTACAATGAGCAGTTCTTC. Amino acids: CASSFRESYNEQFF.

CDR3 loop: CSEGDNRRTDTQYF. CDR3 nucleotide sequence: TGCAGCGAGGGGGACAACCGCCGCACAGATACGCAGTATTTT. V is TRBV29-1 and J is TRBJ2-3; a weak D match, TRBD1 (6 bases). Germline V CDR1 and CDR2: SQVTM, ANQGSEA. The ends were cut back, 7 bases at V and 1 base at J, with 15 bases in the middle. The CDR3 is 14 residues long.

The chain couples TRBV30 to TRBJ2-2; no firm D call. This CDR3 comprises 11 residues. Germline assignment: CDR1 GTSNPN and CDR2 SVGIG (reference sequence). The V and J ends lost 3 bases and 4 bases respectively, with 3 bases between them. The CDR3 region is CAWRGTGELFF. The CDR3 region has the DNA TGTGCCTGGAGAGGCACCGGGGAGCTGTTTTTT.

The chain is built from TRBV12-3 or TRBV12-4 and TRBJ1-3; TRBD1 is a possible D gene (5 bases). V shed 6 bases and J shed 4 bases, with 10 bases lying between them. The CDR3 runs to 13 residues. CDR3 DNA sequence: TGTGCCAGCAGGCGGGGGGGAGGAAACACCATATATTTT. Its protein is CASRRGGGNTIYF.

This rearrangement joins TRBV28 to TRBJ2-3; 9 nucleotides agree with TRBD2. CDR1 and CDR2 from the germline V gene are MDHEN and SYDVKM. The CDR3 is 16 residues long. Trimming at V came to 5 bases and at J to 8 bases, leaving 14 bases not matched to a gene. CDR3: CASSLLAGSMGGTQYF. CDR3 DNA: TGTGCCAGCAGTCTGCTAGCGGGGTCAATGGGGGGTACGCAGTATTTT.

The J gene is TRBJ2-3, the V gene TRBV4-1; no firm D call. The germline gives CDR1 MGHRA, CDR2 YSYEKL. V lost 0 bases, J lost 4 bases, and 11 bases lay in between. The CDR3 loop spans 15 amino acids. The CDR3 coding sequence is TGCGCCAGCAGCCAAGACCCCGCAGGTTCAGATACGCAGTATTTT. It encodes CASSQDPAGSDTQYF.

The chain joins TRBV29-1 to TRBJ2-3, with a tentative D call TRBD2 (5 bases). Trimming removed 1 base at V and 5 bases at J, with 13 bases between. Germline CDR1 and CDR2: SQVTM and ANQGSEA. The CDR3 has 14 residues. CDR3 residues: CSVEVWIEGDTQYF. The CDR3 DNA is TGCAGCGTTGAAGTATGGATCGAGGGAGATACGCAGTATTTT.

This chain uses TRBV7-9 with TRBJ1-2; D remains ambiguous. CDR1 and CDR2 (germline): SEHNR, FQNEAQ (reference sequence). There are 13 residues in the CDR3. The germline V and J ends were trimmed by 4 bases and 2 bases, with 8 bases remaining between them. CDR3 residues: CASSSGPNYGYTF. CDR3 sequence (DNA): TGTGCCAGCAGCTCAGGACCGAACTATGGCTACACCTTC.

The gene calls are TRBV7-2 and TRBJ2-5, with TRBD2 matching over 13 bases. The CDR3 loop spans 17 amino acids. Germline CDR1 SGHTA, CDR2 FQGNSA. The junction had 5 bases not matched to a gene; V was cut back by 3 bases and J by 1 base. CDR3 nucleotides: TGTGCCAGCAGCTTTTCCGGGACTAGCGGGACCCAAGAGACCCAGTACTTC. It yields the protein CASSFSGTSGTQETQYF.

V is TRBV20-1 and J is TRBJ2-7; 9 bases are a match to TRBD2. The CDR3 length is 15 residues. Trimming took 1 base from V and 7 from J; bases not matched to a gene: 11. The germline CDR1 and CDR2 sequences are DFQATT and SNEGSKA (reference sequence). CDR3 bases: TGCAGTGCTAGAGGCACACTAGCGGGCTCAAAGGAGCAGTACTTC. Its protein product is CSARGTLAGSKEQYF.

Here the CDR3 reads CSATERHTSYEQYF. The CDR3 DNA follows: TGCAGCGCCACCGAGCGGCACACCTCCTACGAGCAGTACTTC. The chain has TRBV29-1 and TRBJ2-7, with D possibly matching TRBD2 (5 bases). Per germline, CDR1 SQVTM and CDR2 ANQGSEA. Trimming took off 7 bases at V and 0 bases at J, with 16 bases between the two ends. The CDR3 length is 14 residues.

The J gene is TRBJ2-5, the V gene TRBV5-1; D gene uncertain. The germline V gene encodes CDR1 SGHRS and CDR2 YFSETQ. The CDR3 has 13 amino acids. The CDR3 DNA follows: TGCGGGAGCAGGCCCCTGGGACAAGAGACCCAGTACTTC. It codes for CGSRPLGQETQYF.

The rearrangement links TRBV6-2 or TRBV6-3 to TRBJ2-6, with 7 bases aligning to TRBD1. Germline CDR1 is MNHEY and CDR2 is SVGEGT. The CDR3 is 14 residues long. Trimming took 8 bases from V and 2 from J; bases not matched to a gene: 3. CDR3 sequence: CASCQGAGANVLTF. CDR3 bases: TGTGCCAGCTGCCAGGGGGCTGGGGCCAACGTCCTGACTTTC.

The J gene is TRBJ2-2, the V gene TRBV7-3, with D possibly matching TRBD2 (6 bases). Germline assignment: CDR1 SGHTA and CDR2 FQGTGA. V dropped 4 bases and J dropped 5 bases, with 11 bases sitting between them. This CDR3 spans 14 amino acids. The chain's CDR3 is CASSSGTRTGELFF. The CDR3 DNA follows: TGTGCCAGCAGCTCCGGGACTCGGACCGGGGAGCTGTTTTTT.

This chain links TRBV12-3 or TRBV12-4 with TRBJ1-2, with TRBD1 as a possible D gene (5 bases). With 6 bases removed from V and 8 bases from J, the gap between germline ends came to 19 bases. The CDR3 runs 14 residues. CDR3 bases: TGTGCCAGCAGAAGGGGACTTCTGATTTGGGGCTACACCTTC. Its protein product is CASRRGLLIWGYTF.

CDR3 DNA: TGTGCCAGCAGCCTGGTGGCCAGGGGGCAGTTCTTC. Protein: CASSLVARGQFF. The J gene is TRBJ2-1, the V gene TRBV3-1; maybe TRBD1 (6 bases). CDR1 is LGHDT, CDR2 YNNKEL, per germline (reference sequence). The CDR3 spans 12 residues. The V and J ends lost 4 bases and 12 bases respectively, with 13 bases between them.

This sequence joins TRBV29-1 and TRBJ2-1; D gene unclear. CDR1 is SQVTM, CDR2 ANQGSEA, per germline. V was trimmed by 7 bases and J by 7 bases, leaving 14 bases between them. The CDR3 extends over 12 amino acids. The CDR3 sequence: CSGLRQYNEQFF. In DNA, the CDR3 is TGCAGCGGGCTCCGACAATATAATGAGCAGTTCTTC.

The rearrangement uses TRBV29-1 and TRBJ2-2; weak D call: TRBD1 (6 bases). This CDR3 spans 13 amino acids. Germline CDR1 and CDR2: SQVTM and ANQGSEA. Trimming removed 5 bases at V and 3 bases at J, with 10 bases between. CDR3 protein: CSVNRVDTGELFF. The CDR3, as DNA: TGCAGCGTTAACAGGGTCGACACCGGGGAGCTGTTTTTT.